The 17 T cell receptor beta chains given below trace back to one sample, sequenced in a study of T-cell memory formation after mild COVID-19 (dated by TCRdb to the early 2020s). Preparation of the library involved 5' RACE. Reads for this sample came from an Illumina NovaSeq 6000. Using fastp trimming at Q25 and MiXCR clonotype assembly, TCRdb reanalyzed the public sequencing data and kept in-frame beta chains. Rows with one shared CDR3 protein collapse into an entry with the most common genes and DNA. Counted in this sample were around 320,000 distinct CDR3 sequences; 28% of them appeared once. The top ten hold approximately 13% of the sample. Sequencing was performed on PBMCs or a T cell subset sorted from them (not recorded which). The receptors shown here come from an adult woman who had mild COVID-19 (a few samples of this study predate the infection). The sample titles of this study are shuffled in the database, so cell type and time point are left out; the donor was told from shared clones.

This clonotype was detected only a few times. The chain employs TRBV7-3 and TRBJ1-4; 10 nucleotides align to TRBD1. Germline-derived CDR1 and CDR2 are SGHTA and FQGTGA. The CDR3 extends over 19 amino acids. CDR3 nucleotides: TGTGCGTGGACCTACGCCCCGGGACAGGGGAAAAGGTCTAATGAAAAACTGTTTTTT. Its protein is CAWTYAPGQGKRSNEKLFF.

This clonotype was observed at least ten times. This chain joins TRBV5-1 and TRBJ2-1, with 8 bases lining up with TRBD1. In germline, CDR1 is SGHRS, CDR2 YFSETQ. V was pared by 5 bases and J by 0 bases, with 4 bases of the junction left unmatched. This CDR3 is 15 amino acids long. CDR3 amino acids: CASRQGGTSYNEQFF. For the CDR3, the DNA is TGCGCCAGCAGACAGGGGGGAACCTCCTACAATGAGCAGTTCTTC.

V usage is TRBV7-2 and J usage is TRBJ2-3, with 7 bases matching TRBD2. CDR1 and CDR2 (germline): SGHTA, FQGNSA. This CDR3 has 14 amino acids. J gave up 3 bases and V 5 bases, and 5 bases lay outside the gene matches. CDR3 amino acids: CASSLQLATDTQYF. CDR3 nucleotide sequence: TGTGCCAGCAGCCTTCAACTAGCGACAGATACGCAGTATTTT.

V gene TRBV6-2 or TRBV6-3 combines with J gene TRBJ2-7; D is undetermined. This CDR3 comprises 12 residues. CDR1 is MNHEY, CDR2 SVGEGT, per germline. V lost 6 bases and J lost 4, with 10 bases in between. In DNA form, the CDR3 reads TGTGCCAGCAGCCAGCTACGTTACGAGCAGTACTTC. This sequence encodes CASSQLRYEQYF.

The chain carries TRBV7-6 and TRBJ2-2; 10 bases align to TRBD2. The CDR3 runs to 17 residues. With V trimmed by 3 bases and J by 4 bases, 8 bases remained unmatched. CDR1 and CDR2 from the germline V gene are SGHVS and FNYEAQ. CDR3 residues: CASSLEQRGGGTGELFF. CDR3 nucleotide sequence: TGTGCCAGCAGCTTGGAGCAGCGGGGGGGCGGCACCGGGGAGCTGTTTTTT.

The chain employs TRBV12-3 or TRBV12-4 and TRBJ2-3; D is undetermined. V was cut by 6 bases and J by 6 bases, with 16 bases left in between. The CDR3 spans 14 residues. This chain's CDR3 is CASSQNDPPDTQYF. The CDR3 DNA reads TGTGCCAGCAGCCAAAATGACCCCCCCGATACGCAGTATTTT.

This clonotype occurred a few times. This sequence joins TRBV12-3 or TRBV12-4 and TRBJ1-1, with D uncertain. Trimming took 4 bases from V and 0 from J, leaving 9 bases between them. There are 14 residues in the CDR3. This CDR3 is CASSWWSMNTEAFF. DNA of the CDR3: TGTGCCAGCAGTTGGTGGTCAATGAACACTGAAGCTTTCTTT.

The CDR3: CASSLEGPGSGGYEKLFF. The CDR3 DNA follows: TGTGCCAGCAGCTTAGAAGGTCCAGGATCCGGAGGGTACGAAAAACTGTTTTTT. V and J are TRBV11-2 and TRBJ1-4; D remains ambiguous. CDR1 and CDR2 (germline): SGHAT, FQNNGV. The CDR3 is made up of 18 amino acids. The ends were cut back, 0 bases at V and 8 bases at J, with 22 bases in the middle. The entire variable domain, with the rest obtained from reference TRBV11-2 and TRBJ1-4, is as follows: EAGVAQSPRYKIIEKRQSVAFWCNPISGHATLYWYQQILGQGPKLLIQFQNNGVVDDSQLPKDRFSAERLKGVDSTLKIQPAKLEDSAVYLCASSLEGPGSGGYEKLFFGSGTQLSVL.

In regard to this clonotype: The germline gene is not matched at one end of the junction; a read error may be the cause. The chain has TRBV11-2 and TRBJ1-1; D is undetermined. Germline V lookup: CDR1 SGHAT, CDR2 FQNNGV. This CDR3 has 11 amino acids. CDR3 loop: CASSLGGLAGF. The CDR3 DNA reads as TGTGCCAGCAGCTTAGGTGGCCTCGCGGGGTTT. The full variable domain, in which reference TRBV11-2 and TRBJ1-1 provide the parts outside the CDR3, is EAGVAQSPRYKIIEKRQSVAFWCNPISGHATLYWYQQILGQGPKLLIQFQNNGVVDDSQLPKDRFSAERLKGVDSTLKIQPAKLEDSAVYLCASSLGGLAGFGQGTRLTVV.

This clonotype was observed a few times. The J gene is TRBJ1-5, the V gene TRBV20-1; D gene uncertain. Germline CDR1 is DFQATT and CDR2 is SNEGSKA (reference sequence). The CDR3 runs to 14 residues. V was clipped by 1 base and J by 1 base, with 8 bases between them. CDR3 in DNA: TGCAGTGCTAGAGGGGGTGGGAGCAATCAGCCCCAGCATTTT. It translates to CSARGGGSNQPQHF.

The V and J genes are TRBV24-1 and TRBJ1-5; D unclear. Between the trimmed V and J ends, which lost 6 bases and 3 bases, there was a span of 20 bases. This CDR3 has 17 amino acids. Germline V gives CDR1 KGHDR, CDR2 SFDVKD. CDR3 nucleotides: TGTGCCACCAGTACCACTTCAGGCGGATCATCCAATCAGCCCCAGCATTTT. This sequence encodes CATSTTSGGSSNQPQHF.

This clonotype has just a few counts. The V call is TRBV7-3, the J call TRBJ2-1, with 13 bases aligning to TRBD2. The germline V gene encodes CDR1 SGHTA and CDR2 FQGTGA. Germline trimming cut 5 bases from V and 1 base from J; bases unmatched to any gene: 8. The CDR3 consists of 18 residues. For the CDR3, the DNA is TGTGCCAGCAGCCCCGGACTAGCGGGGGAAGTGTCCTACAATGAGCAGTTCTTC. Its protein product is CASSPGLAGEVSYNEQFF.

The chain is built from TRBV29-1 and TRBJ2-1; D possibly corresponds to TRBD2 (6 bases). This CDR3 region has 13 residues. The V end was cut by 5 bases, the J end by 6 bases, with 14 bases between. Looked up from germline, CDR1 is SQVTM and CDR2 is ANQGSEA. Here the CDR3 reads CSVPSVHGNEQFF. The CDR3 DNA reads TGCAGCGTTCCTAGCGTGCATGGCAATGAGCAGTTCTTC.

This clonotype showed up just a few times. This chain links TRBV27 with TRBJ2-3, with 8 bases fitting TRBD1. V lost 6 bases, J lost 3 bases, and 11 bases stayed unmatched. The CDR3 has 16 amino acids. In germline, CDR1 is MNHEY, CDR2 SMNVEV (reference sequence). The DNA for the CDR3 is TGTGCCAGCAGCCGCCCCCCAGGGGGCAGGACAGATACGCAGTATTTT. Translation: CASSRPPGGRTDTQYF.

V gene TRBV5-1 combines with J gene TRBJ2-5, with unresolved D. Germline CDR1 SGHRS, CDR2 YFSETQ. The CDR3 totals 14 residues. V was trimmed by 0 bases and J by 2 bases, leaving 8 bases between them. CDR3 DNA: TGCGCCAGCAGCTTGGATACAGCACAAGAGACCCAGTACTTC. Protein: CASSLDTAQETQYF.

V and J are TRBV7-2 and TRBJ2-7; weak D call: TRBD1 (5 bases). The CDR3 sequence is 17 residues long. Germline CDR1 reads SGHTA; CDR2 reads FQGNSA. Trimming left V 2 bases short and J 2 bases short, with 19 bases between. The CDR3 here is CASSLFPPLGPTYEQYF. The CDR3 DNA reads TGTGCCAGCAGCTTATTCCCGCCTTTGGGGCCTACCTACGAGCAGTACTTC. The full variable domain, with the rest looked up from reference TRBV7-2 and TRBJ2-7, is GAGVSQSPSNKVTEKGKDVELRCDPISGHTALYWYRQSLGQGLEFLIYFQGNSAPDKSGLPSDRFSAERTGGSVSTLTIQRTQQEDSAVYLCASSLFPPLGPTYEQYFGPGTRLTVT.

The CDR3 spells CASSQDPPGRPQPQHF. The DNA for the CDR3 is TGTGCCAGCAGCCAAGATCCCCCAGGAAGGCCCCAGCCCCAGCATTTT. The genes are TRBV4-2 and TRBJ1-5; D is undetermined. This CDR3 has 16 residues. Looked up from germline, CDR1 is LGHNA and CDR2 is YNFKEQ. V was shortened by 0 bases and J by 7 bases, with 16 bases between the two germline ends.